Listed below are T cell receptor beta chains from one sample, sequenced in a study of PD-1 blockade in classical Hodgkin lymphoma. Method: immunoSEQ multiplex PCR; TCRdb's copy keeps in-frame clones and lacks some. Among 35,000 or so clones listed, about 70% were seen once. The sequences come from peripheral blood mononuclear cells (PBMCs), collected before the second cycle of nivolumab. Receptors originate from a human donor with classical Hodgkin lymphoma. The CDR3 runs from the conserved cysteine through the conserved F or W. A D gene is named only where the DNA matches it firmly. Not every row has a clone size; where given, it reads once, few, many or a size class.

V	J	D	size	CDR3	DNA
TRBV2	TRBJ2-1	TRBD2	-	CASSIGLVFDEQFF	TGTGCCAGCAGTATTGGACTAGTCTTCGATGAGCAGTTCTTC
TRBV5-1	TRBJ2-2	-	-	CASSSGQFSGELFF	TGCGCCAGCAGCTCAGGACAGTTTTCCGGGGAGCTGTTTTTT
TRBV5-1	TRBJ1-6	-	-	CASSLAATSARSPLHF	TGCGCCAGCAGCTTGGCCGCGACATCCGCCCGATCACCCCTCCACTTT
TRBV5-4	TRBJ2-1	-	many	CASSLWAGDYNEQFF	TGTGCCAGCAGCTTGTGGGCAGGGGATTACAATGAGCAGTTCTTC
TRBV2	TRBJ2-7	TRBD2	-	CASSEAGGGAYEQYF	TGTGCCAGCAGTGAAGCGGGCGGGGGGGCCTACGAGCAGTACTTC
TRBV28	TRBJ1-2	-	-	CASSFGDRNYGYTF	TGTGCCAGCAGTTTTGGCGACAGAAACTATGGCTACACCTTC
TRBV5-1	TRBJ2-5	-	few	CASSFEGTRETQYF	TGCGCCAGCAGCTTCGAGGGGACACGAGAGACCCAGTACTTC
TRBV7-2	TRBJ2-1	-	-	CASSLSGSGLYNEQFF	TGTGCCAGCAGCTTAAGCGGGTCAGGACTCTACAATGAGCAGTTCTTC
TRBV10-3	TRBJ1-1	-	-	CAISEEVQGTEAFF	TGTGCCATCAGTGAGGAGGTACAGGGCACTGAAGCTTTCTTT
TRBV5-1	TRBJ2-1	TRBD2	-	CASSLGTALAGVYNEQFF	TGCGCCAGCAGCTTGGGCACCGCCCTAGCGGGAGTTTACAATGAGCAGTTCTTC
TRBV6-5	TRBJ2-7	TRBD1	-	CASRPQGAYEQYF	TGTGCCAGCAGACCACAGGGGGCCTACGAGCAGTACTTC
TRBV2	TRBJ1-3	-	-	CASSEGGGFSGNTIYF	TGTGCCAGCAGTGAAGGGGGGGGATTCTCTGGAAACACCATATATTTT
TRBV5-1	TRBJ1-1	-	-	CASSSGHPNTEAFF	TGCGCCAGCAGCTCGGGACACCCAAACACTGAAGCTTTCTTT
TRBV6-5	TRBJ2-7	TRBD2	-	CASSTRLAGYEQYF	TGTGCCAGCAGTACCCGACTAGCGGGATACGAGCAGTACTTC
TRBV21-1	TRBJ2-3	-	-	CASSSGRAGTDTQYF	TGTGCCAGCAGCAGCGGGCGGGCGGGCACAGATACGCAGTATTTT
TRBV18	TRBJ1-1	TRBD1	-	CASSPRTRQGPVGPF	TGTGCCAGCTCACCAAGGACGAGACAGGGCCCGGTTGGGCCCTTT
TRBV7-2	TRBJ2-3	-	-	CASSLASSRRDTQYF	TGTGCCAGCAGCTTAGCTTCATCGAGGCGAGATACGCAGTATTTT
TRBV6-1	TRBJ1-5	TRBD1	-	CASSDQPGTAYRPQHF	TGTGCCAGCAGTGATCAACCCGGGACAGCCTATCGACCCCAGCATTTT
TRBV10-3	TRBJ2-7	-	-	CAISDRVGGTYEQYF	TGTGCCATCAGTGATAGGGTGGGAGGAACCTACGAGCAGTACTTC
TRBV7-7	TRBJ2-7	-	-	CASSSGVGPLDEQYF	TGTGCCAGCAGCTCAGGAGTAGGACCCCTGGACGAGCAGTACTTC
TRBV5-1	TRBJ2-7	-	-	CASSLGVQAYEQYF	TGCGCCAGCAGCTTGGGGGTACAGGCCTACGAGCAGTACTTC
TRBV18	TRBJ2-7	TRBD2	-	CASSPPGLAGGPGEQYF	TGTGCCAGCTCACCCCCGGGACTAGCGGGAGGGCCGGGTGAGCAGTACTTC
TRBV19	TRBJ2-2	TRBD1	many	CASRSGQDTGELFF	TGTGCCAGTAGATCGGGACAGGACACCGGGGAGCTGTTTTTT
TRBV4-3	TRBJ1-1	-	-	CASSQEMADTEAFF	TGCGCCAGCAGCCAAGAGATGGCAGACACTGAAGCTTTCTTT
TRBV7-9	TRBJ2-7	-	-	CASSLDRVDEQYF	TGTGCCAGCAGCTTAGACAGGGTTGACGAGCAGTACTTC
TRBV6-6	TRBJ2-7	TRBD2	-	CASSTPLAGDYDEQYF	TGTGCCAGCAGTACCCCACTAGCGGGAGACTACGACGAGCAGTACTTC
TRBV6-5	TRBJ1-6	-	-	CASSYSVNGMRSPLHF	TGTGCCAGCAGTTACTCGGTTAATGGGATGCGGTCACCCCTCCACTTT
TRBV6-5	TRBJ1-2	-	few	CASSPDRSRGGYTF	TGTGCCAGCAGTCCAGACAGGTCCCGGGGTGGCTACACCTTC
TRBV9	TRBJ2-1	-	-	CASSVAGAVSYNEQFF	TGTGCCAGCAGCGTCGCGGGGGCTGTTTCCTACAATGAGCAGTTCTTC
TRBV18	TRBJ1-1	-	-	CASSSVELSEAFF	TGTGCCAGCTCGTCCGTAGAGTTGTCTGAAGCTTTCTTT
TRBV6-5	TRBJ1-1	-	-	CASSYSGRTEAFF	TGTGCCAGCAGTTACTCGGGAAGGACTGAAGCTTTCTTT
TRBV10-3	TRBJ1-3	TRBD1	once	CASRSDRTSGNTIYF	TGTGCCAGCAGGTCGGACAGGACCTCTGGAAACACCATATATTTT
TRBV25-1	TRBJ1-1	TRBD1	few	CASSRTGQNTEAFF	TGTGCCAGCAGTAGGACAGGGCAGAACACTGAAGCTTTCTTT
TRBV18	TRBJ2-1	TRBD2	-	CASSRGGLAGSYNEQFF	TGTGCCAGCTCCCGTGGAGGCCTAGCGGGATCCTACAATGAGCAGTTCTTC
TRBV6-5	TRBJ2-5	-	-	CASSQGRETQYF	TGTGCCAGCAGTCAGGGGAGGGAGACCCAGTACTTC
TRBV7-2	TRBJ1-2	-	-	CASSLTGFTEGYTF	TGTGCCAGCAGCTTAACGGGCTTCACGGAGGGCTACACCTTC
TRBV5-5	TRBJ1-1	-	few	CASSLNGFGTEAFF	TGTGCCAGCAGCTTGAACGGGTTCGGCACTGAAGCTTTCTTT
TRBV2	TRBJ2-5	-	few	CASSESPGTTNRQETQYF	TGTGCCAGCAGTGAATCTCCCGGGACCACCAACAGGCAAGAGACCCAGTACTTC
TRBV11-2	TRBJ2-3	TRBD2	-	CASSKFPAGADTQYF	TGTGCCAGCAGCAAGTTCCCAGCGGGAGCAGATACGCAGTATTTT
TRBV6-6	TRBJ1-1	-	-	CASSTGTPNTEAFF	TGTGCCAGCAGTACCGGGACACCCAACACTGAAGCTTTCTTT
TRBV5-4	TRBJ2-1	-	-	CASSSEGGGYNEQFF	TGTGCCAGCAGCTCTGAAGGGGGTGGCTACAATGAGCAGTTCTTC
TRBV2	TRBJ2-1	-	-	CASSGTPYNEQFF	TGTGCCAGCAGTGGGACCCCTTACAATGAGCAGTTCTTC
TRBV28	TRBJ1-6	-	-	CASSLATNLMHNSPLHF	TGTGCCAGCAGTTTGGCGACGAACCTAATGCACAATTCACCCCTCCACTTT
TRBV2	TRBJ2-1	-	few	CASSEALPYNEQFF	TGTGCCAGCAGTGAAGCGTTACCCTACAATGAGCAGTTCTTC
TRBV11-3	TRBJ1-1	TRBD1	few	CASSIGQGNTEAFF	TGTGCCAGCAGCATCGGACAGGGTAACACTGAAGCTTTCTTT
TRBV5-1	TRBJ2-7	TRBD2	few	CASSQRSGGAYEQYF	TGCGCCAGCAGCCAAAGGAGCGGGGGGGCCTACGAGCAGTACTTC
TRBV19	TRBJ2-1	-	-	CASSGGSQSSYNEQFF	TGTGCCAGTAGTGGTGGGAGCCAAAGCTCCTACAATGAGCAGTTCTTC
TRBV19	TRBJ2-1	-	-	CASSIGGAAGAYNEQFF	TGTGCCAGTAGTATTGGGGGGGCCGCTGGCGCTTACAATGAGCAGTTCTTC